This TCR beta chain came from a study of cytomegalovirus exposure and HLA in healthy donors. Overall study results and limits: Some TCR beta chains (roughly 160 of them) were listed as cytomegalovirus-associated. Relative to the approximately 680-donor mean, N-insertions were reportedly fewer in an Asian-associated ancestry cluster in a later analysis.

A multiplex PCR was run with 60 Vbeta primers and 13 Jbeta primers. In the original analysis: Unique TCR beta chains numbered approximately 76 million in a later analysis, with roughly 9.9 million shared. Profiled with immunoSEQ multiplex PCR; TCRdb holds only in-frame clones, not every one. From that table come the V and J calls and clone size; the DNA was used to work out D and trimming. The sample gives approximately 160,000 clones, roughly 71% of which show up once; less than 9% is in the top ten. Worth noting for this clone: The target antigen is unknown.

The origin of this receptor is a male donor in good health and CMV-seropositive. The sample taken for sequencing was PBMCs.

CDR3 protein: CASSTPRGGGETQYF. The CDR3 nucleotides read TGTGCCAGCAGCACACCCCGGGGAGGGGGAGAGACCCAGTACTTC. The chain has TRBV11-1 and TRBJ2-5; the D gene is possibly TRBD2 (7 bases). V lost 5 bases, J lost 4 bases, and 17 bases lay in between. Germline loops: CDR1 SGHAT, CDR2 FQDESV (reference sequence). The CDR3 loop spans 15 amino acids.